A single sample is the source of the 30 T cell receptor beta chains below, sequenced in a study of T cell responses to AZD1222 COVID-19 vaccine. TCRdb's table, derived via immunoSEQ multiplex PCR, lists solely in-frame clones and lacks some. The sample holds around 150,000 clones, 94% seen once. The source was peripheral blood, collected on day 0 of AZD1222 vaccination. These receptors were taken from an adult in good health.

The V gene is TRBV28, the J gene TRBJ1-5; 7 bases are a match to TRBD1. The CDR3 has 11 amino acids. Germline CDR1 and CDR2: MDHEN and SYDVKM. The V segment lost 8 bases and the J segment 9 bases; nucleotides outside the gene matches: 4. The CDR3 DNA follows: TGTGCCAGCCGGGACAGTGGGCCCCAGCATTTT. Translating it yields CASRDSGPQHF.

J is TRBJ1-6 and V is TRBV6-1; the D gene is possibly TRBD1 (6 bases). The CDR3 is made up of 17 amino acids. Germline V gene lookup returns CDR1 MNHNS and CDR2 SASEGT. Between the trimmed V and J ends, which lost 2 bases and 9 bases, there was a span of 20 bases. CDR3 in amino acids: CASSEYQAEGGSSPLHF. In DNA form, the CDR3 reads TGTGCCAGCAGTGAATACCAGGCCGAGGGGGGTAGTTCACCCCTCCACTTT.

The chain has TRBV28 and TRBJ2-1; 10 bases fit TRBD2. CDR3 length: 19 residues. Trimming took 4 bases from V and 0 from J; bases not matched to a gene: 12. Germline V gives CDR1 MDHEN, CDR2 SYDVKM. The CDR3 DNA is TGTGCCAGCAGTTCCCTAGCGGGAGTCGGGATTAGCTCCTACAATGAGCAGTTCTTC. Encoded protein: CASSSLAGVGISSYNEQFF.

A few counts support this clone. V and J are TRBV4-1 and TRBJ2-7; TRBD1 matches 9 bases. From germline, CDR1 is MGHRA and CDR2 YSYEKL. V dropped 4 bases and J dropped 0; count of bases not matched to a gene: 7. This CDR3 is built from 16 residues. The CDR3 spells CASSPLDRGSSYEQYF. CDR3 nucleotide sequence: TGCGCCAGCAGCCCCCTTGACAGGGGGTCCTCCTACGAGCAGTACTTC.

V usage is TRBV5-6 and J usage is TRBJ1-1; no firm D call. Trimming left V 7 bases short and J 0 bases short, with 10 bases between. This CDR3 is 13 amino acids long. Germline CDR1 reads SGHDT; CDR2 reads YYEEEE. In DNA form, the CDR3 reads TGTGCCAGCCAGCCGACGGTGAACACTGAAGCTTTCTTT. The encoded protein is CASQPTVNTEAFF.

The chain links TRBV15 to TRBJ1-5; D gene unclear. The V end lost 0 bases, the J end lost 6 bases, and 3 bases lay between the germline ends. The germline V gene encodes CDR1 LNHNV and CDR2 YYDKDF (reference sequence). There are 12 residues in the CDR3. For the CDR3, the DNA is TGTGCCACCAGCAGAGATCGTCAGCCCCAGCATTTT. Its translation: CATSRDRQPQHF.

A single count supports this clone. Other DNA sequences of this sample code for an identical CDR3. The chain recombines TRBV2 with TRBJ2-1; D possibly corresponds to TRBD2 (6 bases). The germline CDR1 and CDR2 sequences are SNHLY and FYNNEI. Trimming cost V 6 bases and J 6 bases, with 6 bases left between them. The CDR3 loop spans 11 amino acids. CDR3 loop: CASREGNEQFF. Written as DNA, the CDR3 is TGTGCCAGCAGGGAGGGCAATGAGCAGTTCTTC.

This clone was seen a few times. The V gene is TRBV19, the J gene TRBJ1-2; D unclear. The germline V gene has CDR1 LNHDA and CDR2 SQIVND (reference sequence). The CDR3 has 13 residues. Trimming took 4 bases from V and 2 from J, leaving 8 bases between them. CDR3 region: CASSSTQNYGYTF. CDR3 nucleotide sequence: TGTGCCAGTAGTAGCACACAGAACTATGGCTACACCTTC.

The chain joins TRBV10-2 to TRBJ1-5; D is unresolved. V lost 6 bases and J lost 7, with 13 bases in between. The germline V gene encodes CDR1 WSHSY and CDR2 SAAADI. The CDR3 has 13 residues. The CDR3 DNA reads TGCGCCAGCAGCGCAGGTGGCCTCCAGCCCCAGCATTTT. This codes for CASSAGGLQPQHF.

This chain connects TRBV30 to TRBJ2-2; D ambiguous. The V end was cut by 1 base, the J end by 3 bases, with 9 bases between. The germline V gene has CDR1 GTSNPN and CDR2 SVGIG (reference sequence). This CDR3 comprises 14 residues. DNA of the CDR3: TGTGCCTGGAGTGATGGGCAGCACACCGGGGAGCTGTTTTTT. Translated: CAWSDGQHTGELFF.

V is TRBV2 and J is TRBJ1-4, with unresolved D. Deletions cut 4 bases from V and 6 bases from J, with 12 bases between. This CDR3 has 14 residues. Germline V gene data show CDR1 as SNHLY and CDR2 as FYNNEI. The CDR3 DNA is TGTGCCAGCAGTGCCGGGGTGCGGGATGAAAAACTGTTTTTT. This sequence encodes CASSAGVRDEKLFF.

The V and J genes are TRBV11-2 and TRBJ1-6; D remains ambiguous. Germline V gene data show CDR1 as SGHAT and CDR2 as FQNNGV. With 0 bases removed from V and 11 bases from J, the gap between germline ends came to 11 bases. This CDR3 region has 14 residues. The CDR3 spells CASSLDGSTTPLHF. The CDR3 nucleotides are TGTGCCAGCAGCTTAGATGGTTCGACTACACCCCTCCACTTT.

The chain employs TRBV29-1 and TRBJ2-1, with 7 bases aligning to TRBD2. CDR1 and CDR2 (germline): SQVTM, ANQGSEA. This CDR3 region has 10 residues. Trimming removed 6 bases from V and 9 bases from J; junction bases left unmatched: 2. The CDR3 region has the DNA TGCAGCGTCTCTAGCGGTGAGCAGTTCTTC. This sequence encodes CSVSSGEQFF.

The J gene is TRBJ1-3, the V gene TRBV5-5; D call uncertain. The germline gives CDR1 SGHKS, CDR2 YYEKEE (reference sequence). CDR3 length equals 15 residues. Trimming removed 1 base at V and 4 bases at J, with 12 bases between. The CDR3 DNA reads as TGTGCCAGCAGCTTGTTAATGTGGCAGGGAAACACCATATATTTT. Protein product: CASSLLMWQGNTIYF.

This chain connects TRBV4-1 to TRBJ1-2; D gene ambiguous. V gave up 1 base and J gave up 4 bases, with 7 bases separating them. The CDR3 extends over 13 amino acids. The germline V gene has CDR1 MGHRA and CDR2 YSYEKL. CDR3 sequence: CASSQGIGYGYTF. CDR3 DNA: TGCGCCAGCAGCCAAGGGATTGGCTATGGCTACACCTTC.

This clone was recorded only once. The J gene is TRBJ2-2, the V gene TRBV2; D is ambiguous. V was trimmed by 7 bases and J by 1 base, leaving 13 bases between them. The CDR3 has 15 amino acids. The germline V gene encodes CDR1 SNHLY and CDR2 FYNNEI. The CDR3 sequence is CASIPTPLNTGELFF. The CDR3, as DNA: TGTGCCAGCATTCCCACCCCCCTGAACACCGGGGAGCTGTTTTTT.

The chain carries TRBV25-1 and TRBJ2-7; D gene ambiguous. This CDR3 contains 14 residues. The V end lost 3 bases, the J end lost 2 bases, and 11 bases lay between the germline ends. Germline CDR1 is MGHDK and CDR2 is SYGVNS. CDR3 coding DNA: TGTGCCAGCAGTGATTCTGGAGTCCCCTACGAGCAGTACTTC. Translated: CASSDSGVPYEQYF.

V and J are TRBV6-1 and TRBJ1-2; D gene unclear. Germline V lookup: CDR1 MNHNS, CDR2 SASEGT. V lost 3 bases, J lost 3 bases, and 8 bases lay in between. The CDR3 covers 13 residues. CDR3 sequence reads: CASSDRAYYGYTF. CDR3 DNA sequence: TGTGCCAGCAGTGACCGTGCCTACTATGGCTACACCTTC.

This chain joins TRBV3-1 (or the pseudogene TRBV3-2) and TRBJ1-2, with 8 bases aligning to TRBD1. V lost 4 bases, J lost 6 bases, and 4 bases stayed unmatched. The CDR3 covers 13 residues. Germline V lookup: CDR1 LGHDT, CDR2 YNNKEL (reference sequence). The CDR3 bases are TGTGCCAGCAGCCGAAACAGGGGGAATGGCTACACCTTC. Amino acid sequence: CASSRNRGNGYTF.

The V gene is TRBV4-1, the J gene TRBJ2-7; the D gene is possibly TRBD1 (6 bases). This CDR3 has 15 residues. V lost 0 bases and J lost 3, with 12 bases in between. Germline CDR1 and CDR2: MGHRA and YSYEKL. The CDR3 protein is CASSQDPGADYEQYF. CDR3 sequence (DNA): TGCGCCAGCAGCCAAGACCCAGGGGCAGACTACGAGCAGTACTTC.

The chain employs TRBV28 and TRBJ1-4, with D possibly matching TRBD1 (5 bases). This CDR3 spans 14 amino acids. The V gene lost 5 bases and the J gene lost 7 bases, with 14 bases spanning the gap. CDR1 and CDR2 from the germline V gene are MDHEN and SYDVKM. The CDR3, as DNA: TGTGCCAGCAGTACATCAGGGAGGGGTGAAAAACTGTTTTTT. It translates to CASSTSGRGEKLFF.

The rearrangement links TRBV19 to TRBJ2-1; no reliable D call. Germline CDR1 reads LNHDA; CDR2 reads SQIVND (reference sequence). V lost 5 bases, J lost 4 bases, and 12 bases lay in between. This CDR3 contains 14 residues. CDR3 sequence (DNA): TGTGCCAGTAGTGTGCGGAGTCGGTACAATGAGCAGTTCTTC. This encodes CASSVRSRYNEQFF.

CDR3 residues: CASSPRGNTEAFF. The CDR3 bases are TGTGCCAGCAGCCCCCGTGGGAACACTGAAGCTTTCTTT. The V and J genes are TRBV3-1 (or the pseudogene TRBV3-2) and TRBJ1-1; D not resolved. Trimming removed 4 bases from V and 1 base from J, with 7 bases in between. The CDR3 has 13 amino acids. Germline CDR1 reads LGHDT; CDR2 reads YNNKEL (reference sequence).

The gene calls are TRBV5-5 and TRBJ2-1, with 7 positions matching TRBD2. CDR1 and CDR2 (germline): SGHKS, YYEKEE (reference sequence). The V segment lost 4 bases and the J segment 10 bases; nucleotides outside the gene matches: 11. CDR3 length: 14 residues. The CDR3 DNA is TGTGCCAGCAGCACCGGACTAGGTTTAGGGGAGCAGTTCTTC. As protein: CASSTGLGLGEQFF.

J is TRBJ2-3 and V is TRBV5-4; the D call may be TRBD1 or TRBD2 (5 bases each). The V end lost 0 bases, the J end lost 2 bases, and 16 bases lay between the germline ends. Germline CDR1 and CDR2: SGHNT and YYREEE (reference sequence). This CDR3 contains 17 residues. DNA of the CDR3: TGTGCCAGCAGCTTGGGGGGGAGTCGGGCACCCACAGATACGCAGTATTTT. This sequence encodes CASSLGGSRAPTDTQYF.

This sequence joins TRBV19 and TRBJ1-3; D is unclear. Germline V lookup: CDR1 LNHDA, CDR2 SQIVND (reference sequence). The length of the CDR3 is 15 residues. The V end was cut by 6 bases, the J end by 2 bases, with 14 bases between. The CDR3 sequence: CASSRHELPGNTIYF. CDR3 nucleotides: TGTGCCAGTAGCCGACATGAATTACCTGGAAACACCATATATTTT.

CDR3 amino acids: CASSPGLAGVETQYF. The CDR3 DNA follows: TGCGCCAGCAGCCCAGGACTAGCGGGAGTAGAGACCCAGTACTTC. J is TRBJ2-5 and V is TRBV5-1; 13 bases match TRBD2. This CDR3 has 15 residues. CDR1 SGHRS and CDR2 YFSETQ come from the germline V gene. J was trimmed by 4 bases and V by 4 bases; bases with no gene match: 4.

The J gene is TRBJ1-2, the V gene TRBV7-9; D is possibly TRBD1 (5 bases). The length of the CDR3 is 14 residues. The V gene's germline CDR1 is SEHNR and CDR2 FQNEAQ (reference sequence). V dropped 1 base and J dropped 7 bases, with 13 bases sitting between them. CDR3 residues: CASSLVEGSRGYTF. The CDR3 DNA is TGTGCCAGCAGCTTAGTCGAGGGGTCGCGTGGCTACACCTTC.

This rearrangement joins TRBV3-1 (or the pseudogene TRBV3-2) to TRBJ2-1; D is unresolved. CDR3 length equals 11 residues. V lost 4 bases, J lost 9 bases, and 7 bases lay in between. The germline CDR1 and CDR2 sequences are LGHDT and YNNKEL (reference sequence). CDR3 sequence: CASSLKGEQFF. CDR3 in DNA: TGTGCCAGCAGCCTGAAGGGTGAGCAGTTCTTC.

This chain uses TRBV18 with TRBJ1-1; TRBD1 agrees at 7 bases. The germline CDR1 and CDR2 sequences are KGHSH and LQKENI. The CDR3 extends over 15 amino acids. The V segment lost 3 bases and the J segment 4 bases; nucleotides outside the gene matches: 8. The CDR3 protein is CASSPKTGVGTEAFF. The CDR3, as DNA: TGTGCCAGCTCACCTAAAACAGGGGTCGGCACTGAAGCTTTCTTT.